A single TCR beta chain is shown here with its context. Its specificity is unknown. TCRdb keeps only in-frame clones here, not all; method: immunoSEQ multiplex PCR. The sample contains approximately 74,000 clones, approximately 90% of which appear only once. This entry belongs to a study of graft-versus-host responses after intestinal transplantation. Study-level background: After anti-thymocyte globulin induction, recipients took tacrolimus and steroids for 2 to 3 years.

Whole-study findings and limits: Ileal or blood samples showed some GvH clones first, and such clones were also found in recipient marrow. Where graft-donor T cell macrochimerism was present, patients had high graft-versus-host to host-versus-graft clonal ratios in allografts. Declining HvG levels early post-transplant were linked to peak circulating GvH clone levels.

J gave up 11 bases and V 2 bases, and 11 bases lay outside the gene matches. The CDR3 length is 15 residues. Germline assignment: CDR1 SGDLS and CDR2 YYNGEE. The sample in question was PBMCs, obtained 98 days after intestinal transplantation. The clonotype originates from a human patient who received an intestinal transplant, so some T cells may come from the graft donor. The chain employs TRBV9 and TRBJ1-2; 11 nucleotides match TRBD1. The CDR3 here is CASSVGTGGIYGYTF. DNA for the CDR3: TGTGCCAGCAGCGTCGGGACAGGGGGTATCTACGGGTACACCTTC.